This record looks at one T cell receptor beta chain sequence and its context. This record comes from a study of blood T cell repertoires in COVID-19. Study-wide background: From T cells, B-cell-depleted T cells, or PBMCs came the material, which was cDNA or gDNA.

This CDR3 is 13 amino acids long. The germline V and J ends were trimmed by 3 bases and 7 bases, with 7 bases remaining between them. From germline, CDR1 is MGHRA and CDR2 YSYEKL. As handled by the study authors: Estimates of nucleated cell counts were drawn from the amplification of reference gene primers. Measured with immunoSEQ multiplex PCR; TCRdb has only the in-frame clones, and not every one. D and trimming come from the DNA, and the V and J calls and clone size come from that table. The sample includes approximately 150,000 clones, about nine tenths of them seen just once. This sequence joins TRBV4-1 and TRBJ1-6; D unresolved. The clonotype comes from a woman aged 60-75 years who had recovered from COVID-19. The sequenced sample consisted of peripheral blood. CDR3 loop: CASSQYLNSPLHF. The CDR3 bases are TGCGCCAGCAGCCAGTACTTAAATTCACCCCTCCACTTT.